Sequencing of this TCR beta chain was carried out in a study of tumour-infiltrating T cells in Burkitt lymphoma. Profiling relied on immunoSEQ multiplex PCR, and the TCRdb table lists in-frame clones only, not all of them. The sample records roughly 15,000 clones, 30% being singletons. The CDR3 is 16 residues long. In germline, CDR1 is SEHNR, CDR2 FQNEAQ (reference sequence). Trimming took off 0 bases at V and 2 bases at J, with 14 bases between the two ends. Source material: tumor tissue. The receptor was isolated from a human donor with diffuse large B-cell lymphoma. V usage is TRBV7-9 and J usage is TRBJ2-7; D is undetermined. CDR3 protein: CASSLAGQAHPYEQYF. For the CDR3, the DNA is TGTGCCAGCAGCTTAGCTGGGCAGGCCCACCCCTACGAGCAGTACTTC.